This T cell receptor (beta chain) derives from a study of T-cell reconstitution after alpha-beta-depleted transplantation in children. The junction had 10 bases not matched to a gene; V was cut back by 5 bases and J by 2 bases. CDR3 length equals 16 residues. The authors prepared the TCRbeta library with unique molecular identifiers. One entry per CDR3 protein results from TCRdb running MiXCR on the PCR reads. The repertoire holds around 600,000 distinct CDR3 sequences, with 15% to 20% as singletons. This clonotype was counted ten times or more. The chain recombines TRBV12-3 or TRBV12-4 with TRBJ2-5, with 8 bases that match TRBD2. This sequence was found in a human donor who donated a stem cell graft to a child with acute myeloid leukemia. The source material was PBMCs from the stem cell graft donor, sampled from the stem cell graft. The CDR3 reads CASSPHAGRVQETQYF. CDR3 in DNA: TGTGCCAGCAGTCCTCACGCCGGGAGGGTACAAGAGACCCAGTACTTC.